The 28 T cell receptor beta chains below all came from one sample that was sequenced in a study of cytomegalovirus exposure and HLA in healthy donors. Some clones are missing from TCRdb's copy, which holds only in-frame ones; the method was immunoSEQ multiplex PCR. The sample has tens of thousands of clones, nearly 96% seen once. The specimen sequenced was PBMCs. The receptors derive from a woman aged 18-30 years in good health and CMV-seropositive.

This clone was observed once. The chain recombines TRBV28 with TRBJ2-1, with 7 bases fitting TRBD2. CDR1 and CDR2 (germline): MDHEN, SYDVKM. This CDR3 is 14 amino acids long. The V and J ends lost 7 bases and 3 bases, in that order; junction bases with no gene match: 6. CDR3 sequence (DNA): TGTGCCAGCATGACGGGAGGAATCTACAATGAGCAGTTCTTC. Protein: CASMTGGIYNEQFF.

This rearrangement joins TRBV7-6 to TRBJ1-4, with a weak D call TRBD1 (6 bases). Germline V gene lookup returns CDR1 SGHVS and CDR2 FNYEAQ. The CDR3 sequence is 21 residues long. Trimming stripped 3 bases from V and 1 base from J, with 27 bases between. The CDR3 bases are TGTGCCAGCAGCTTTTCGGCGACAGCCAGGGGACTATCTGAAACTAATGAAAAACTGTTTTTT. Its protein product is CASSFSATARGLSETNEKLFF. The full variable domain, with the rest looked up from reference TRBV7-6 and TRBJ1-4, is GAGVSQSPRYKVTKRGQDVALRCDPISGHVSLYWYRQALGQGPEFLTYFNYEAQQDKSGLPNDRFSAERPEGSISTLTIQRTEQRDSAMYRCASSFSATARGLSETNEKLFFGSGTQLSVL.

The chain couples TRBV15 to TRBJ2-5; D unresolved. The CDR3 extends over 13 amino acids. The V and J ends lost 0 bases and 1 base respectively, with 3 bases between them. CDR1 and CDR2 from the germline V gene are LNHNV and YYDKDF (reference sequence). The CDR3 spells CATSRDLQETQYF. For the CDR3, the DNA is TGTGCCACCAGCAGAGACCTCCAAGAGACCCAGTACTTC.

V usage is TRBV28 and J usage is TRBJ2-5; 7 bases fit TRBD2. The J call may be mistaken, given a closer DNA end match to TRBJ2-7. This CDR3 contains 15 residues. CDR1 and CDR2 from the germline V gene are MDHEN and SYDVKM. CDR3 coding DNA: TGTGCCAGCAGTTTAGAGCTAGCGGAAGTCTACGAGCAGTACTTC. It encodes CASSLELAEVYEQYF.

This chain uses TRBV28 with TRBJ2-4, with D possibly being TRBD1 (5 bases). The CDR3 contains 16 residues. Between the trimmed V and J ends, which lost 1 base and 0 bases, there was a span of 10 bases. Germline CDR1 and CDR2: MDHEN and SYDVKM. The CDR3 DNA reads as TGTGCCAGCAGTTTATTTACAGGTATAGCCAAAAACATTCAGTACTTC. Protein: CASSLFTGIAKNIQYF.

The chain combines TRBV12-2 with TRBJ1-2; the table's D gene call, TRBD1, was not cross checked with the DNA. TRBV12-2 has pseudogene status. This CDR3 is built from 14 residues. As DNA, the CDR3 is TGTGCAAGTCGCATACCAGGGGCGTGGTATGGCTACACCTTC. Translating it yields CASRIPGAWYGYTF.

The chain carries TRBV13 and TRBJ2-7, with 10 nucleotides matching TRBD2. The ends lost 0 bases at V and 3 bases at J; junction bases unmatched: 2. There are 15 residues in the CDR3. The germline gives CDR1 PRHDT, CDR2 FYEKMQ (reference sequence). The CDR3 bases are TGTGCCAGCAGCTTAGGGCCTAGCGGGAGCTACGAGCAGTACTTC. Residues: CASSLGPSGSYEQYF.

The chain employs TRBV7-3 and TRBJ2-1; D might be TRBD1 (6 bases). Germline CDR1 and CDR2: SGHTA and FQGTGA. The CDR3 extends over 14 amino acids. V was trimmed by 4 bases and J by 4 bases, leaving 11 bases between them. Here the CDR3 reads CASSSGATYNEQFF. The CDR3 nucleotides read TGTGCCAGCAGCTCAGGGGCTACATACAATGAGCAGTTCTTC.

The chain is built from TRBV6-6 and TRBJ1-1, with D hard to call. Trimming took 2 bases from V and 3 from J, leaving 4 bases between them. The CDR3 runs 12 residues. CDR1 is MNHNY, CDR2 SVGAGI, per germline (reference sequence). CDR3 loop: CASSYQYTEAFF. The CDR3 region has the DNA TGTGCCAGCAGTTACCAGTACACTGAAGCTTTCTTT.

The chain couples TRBV11-3 to TRBJ2-2; 12 bases line up with TRBD2. Looked up from germline, CDR1 is SGHNT and CDR2 is YENEEA. Unmatched junction bases numbered 8, after V lost 5 bases and J lost 4 bases. The CDR3 consists of 17 residues. CDR3 loop: CASSLTSGRGGTGELFF. For the CDR3, the DNA is TGTGCCAGCAGCCTGACTAGCGGGAGAGGGGGCACCGGGGAGCTGTTTTTT.

This clone was seen once. V is TRBV10-3 and J is TRBJ2-5; 9 bases map to TRBD2. This CDR3 has 15 amino acids. V lost 0 bases and J lost 5; bases outside the gene matches: 4. Germline-derived CDR1 and CDR2 are ENHRY and SYGVKD. The DNA for the CDR3 is TGTGCCATCAGTGAGTCGGCTAGCGGGATGGAGACCCAGTACTTC. It is translated as CAISESASGMETQYF.

The chain carries TRBV19 and TRBJ2-1; TRBD2 agrees at 11 bases. Unmatched junction bases numbered 3, after V lost 3 bases and J lost 8 bases. Looked up from germline, CDR1 is LNHDA and CDR2 is SQIVND (reference sequence). The CDR3 has 14 residues. CDR3 sequence reads: CASSISGRADEQFF. The CDR3 region has the DNA TGTGCCAGTAGTATTAGCGGGAGGGCCGATGAGCAGTTCTTC.

V gene TRBV6-6 combines with J gene TRBJ1-2; the D gene is possibly TRBD1 (5 bases). From germline, CDR1 is MNHNY and CDR2 SVGAGI (reference sequence). Trimming cost V 2 bases and J 4 bases, with 14 bases left between them. This CDR3 contains 15 residues. Here the CDR3 reads CASSYEVRQGYGYTF. CDR3 nucleotides: TGTGCCAGCAGTTACGAGGTGAGGCAGGGCTATGGCTACACCTTC.

V is TRBV7-2 and J is TRBJ1-2; 8 bases are a match to TRBD1. V lost 3 bases to trimming and J lost 5 bases; unmatched junction nucleotides: 5. The CDR3 extends over 14 amino acids. Per germline, CDR1 SGHTA and CDR2 FQGNSA. The CDR3 region has the DNA TGTGCCAGCAGCTTGGACAGGGAAGGGTATGGCTACACCTTC. Translating gives CASSLDREGYGYTF.

This chain joins TRBV27 and TRBJ1-4, with D possibly matching TRBD1 (5 bases). The germline V gene encodes CDR1 MNHEY and CDR2 SMNVEV (reference sequence). Trimming stripped 6 bases from V and 5 bases from J, with 19 bases between. The CDR3 has 16 amino acids. The CDR3 DNA reads TGTGCCAGCAGCCGAACCTCGGACGGACAAAATGAAAAACTGTTTTTT. This encodes CASSRTSDGQNEKLFF.

The chain joins TRBV21-1 to TRBJ2-7; the table assigns TRBD2, which was not confirmed against the DNA. TRBV21-1 is noted as a pseudogene. The CDR3 consists of 14 residues. The CDR3 region is CASRSYSGSYEQYF. The CDR3, as DNA: TGTGCCAGCAGGTCTTATAGCGGGAGCTACGAGCAGTACTTC.

The CDR3 nucleotides read TGTGCCAGCAGCTTAGTAACGGGGAACACTGAAGCTTTCTTT. Protein: CASSLVTGNTEAFF. The chain joins TRBV7-9 to TRBJ1-1; D gene unclear. Germline V gives CDR1 SEHNR, CDR2 FQNEAQ (reference sequence). This CDR3 region has 14 residues. V was trimmed by 1 base and J by 1 base, leaving 7 bases between them.

The V call is TRBV5-4, the J call TRBJ2-1; tentatively, D is TRBD2 (5 bases). The CDR3 totals 15 residues. Germline values: CDR1 SGHNT, CDR2 YYREEE (reference sequence). The V end was cut by 1 base, the J end by 4 bases, with 12 bases between. This chain's CDR3 is CASSLPEANYNEQFF. CDR3 bases: TGTGCCAGCAGCTTGCCGGAGGCGAATTACAATGAGCAGTTCTTC.

V gene TRBV11-3 combines with J gene TRBJ1-3, with D tentatively TRBD1 (6 bases). V lost 5 bases and J 4 bases, leaving 12 bases between the germline ends. Germline CDR1 SGHNT, CDR2 YENEEA. The length of the CDR3 is 14 residues. As DNA, the CDR3 is TGTGCCAGCAGCGTAACAGGGTCCGGAAACACCATATATTTT. This sequence encodes CASSVTGSGNTIYF.

This clone occurred once. This chain uses TRBV6-5 with TRBJ1-1, with TRBD1 as a possible D gene (5 bases). Germline CDR1 MNHEY, CDR2 SVGAGI. The CDR3 is 15 residues long. Trimming removed 6 bases from V and 5 bases from J, with 19 bases in between. As DNA, the CDR3 is TGTGCCAGCAGGTACGATCGGACGGGGGGGACTGAAGCTTTCTTT. This sequence encodes CASRYDRTGGTEAFF.

The chain carries TRBV11-3 and TRBJ2-5, with 7 positions matching TRBD1. The CDR3 consists of 14 residues. The germline V gene encodes CDR1 SGHNT and CDR2 YENEEA. V lost 7 bases and J lost 9; bases outside the gene matches: 14. CDR3 in DNA: TGTGCCAGCACCGCCGGGACAGCGCAGGGAGCCCAGTACTTC. Its translation is CASTAGTAQGAQYF.

The rearrangement joins TRBV5-4 to TRBJ2-3; D is undetermined. The CDR3 extends over 12 amino acids. V was pared by 1 base and J by 4 bases, with 4 bases between. Germline lookup yields CDR1 SGHNT and CDR2 YYREEE (reference sequence). CDR3 DNA: TGTGCCAGCAGCTTGACAGCAGATACGCAGTATTTT. Its protein product is CASSLTADTQYF.

This chain links TRBV29-1 with TRBJ2-1; 7 bases align to TRBD1. The V gene end was trimmed by 8 bases and the J gene end by 4 bases; junction bases not matched to a gene: 11. Germline V gives CDR1 SQVTM, CDR2 ANQGSEA. The CDR3 is 14 residues long. CDR3: CSYSGQLIYNEQFF. For the CDR3, the DNA is TGCAGCTACTCGGGACAGCTTATATACAATGAGCAGTTCTTC.

The chain links TRBV11-2 to TRBJ2-7; 14 bases match TRBD2. The CDR3 spans 16 residues. Germline V lookup: CDR1 SGHAT, CDR2 FQNNGV. J was trimmed by 3 bases and V by 5 bases; bases with no gene match: 6. The DNA for the CDR3 is TGTGCCAGCAGCCCGGGACTAGCGGGAGACCACTACGAGCAGTACTTC. This sequence encodes CASSPGLAGDHYEQYF.

This chain joins TRBV30 and TRBJ2-4; 8 bases align to TRBD2. CDR1 GTSNPN and CDR2 SVGIG come from the germline V gene (reference sequence). The CDR3 has 18 residues. The V and J ends lost 1 base and 0 bases, in that order; junction bases with no gene match: 11. The CDR3 DNA reads TGTGCCTGGAGTGACCGGGGACTAGGACCTAAAGCCAAAAACATTCAGTACTTC. Amino acid sequence: CAWSDRGLGPKAKNIQYF. The whole variable domain, filled in from reference TRBV30 and TRBJ2-4, reads SQTIHQWPATLVQPVGSPLSLECTVEGTSNPNLYWYRQAAGRGLQLLFYSVGIGQISSEVPQNLSASRPQDRQFILSSKKLLLSDSGFYLCAWSDRGLGPKAKNIQYFGAGTRLSVL.

This sequence joins TRBV11-3 and TRBJ2-7; 9 nucleotides match TRBD1. Germline CDR1 and CDR2: SGHNT and YENEEA. This CDR3 is 15 amino acids long. The V and J ends lost 6 bases and 5 bases, in that order; junction bases with no gene match: 11. DNA for the CDR3: TGTGCCAGCAGTGTCCGGGACAGGGTGGGGGACGAGCAGTACTTC. Its translation: CASSVRDRVGDEQYF.

In DNA, the CDR3 is TGTGCCACCAGCAGAGCCCGGGACAACCACTACAATGAGCAGTTCTTC. As protein: CATSRARDNHYNEQFF. The chain recombines TRBV15 with TRBJ2-1; D perhaps matches TRBD1 (6 bases). Trimming left V 1 base short and J 3 bases short, with 13 bases between. CDR1 is LNHNV, CDR2 YYDKDF, per germline (reference sequence). CDR3 length: 16 amino acids.

The chain links TRBV4-1 to TRBJ2-2, with TRBD1 matching over 8 bases. The V gene end was trimmed by 0 bases and the J gene end by 0 bases; junction bases not matched to a gene: 3. This CDR3 contains 17 residues. CDR1 is MGHRA and CDR2 is YSYEKL in the germline V gene. The CDR3 spells CASSQETGAANTGELFF. The CDR3 nucleotides read TGCGCCAGCAGCCAAGAGACAGGGGCCGCGAACACCGGGGAGCTGTTTTTT.